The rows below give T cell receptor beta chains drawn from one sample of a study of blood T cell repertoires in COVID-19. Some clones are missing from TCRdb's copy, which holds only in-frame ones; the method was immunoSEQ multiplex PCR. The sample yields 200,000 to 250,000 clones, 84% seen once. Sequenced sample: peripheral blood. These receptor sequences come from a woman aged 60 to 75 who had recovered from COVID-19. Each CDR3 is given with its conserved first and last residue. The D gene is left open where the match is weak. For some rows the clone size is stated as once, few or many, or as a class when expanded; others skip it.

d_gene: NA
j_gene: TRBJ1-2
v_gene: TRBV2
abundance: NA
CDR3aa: CASSGTDKFFGYTF
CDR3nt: TGTGCCAGCAGTGGAACGGACAAGTTCTTCGGCTACACCTTC

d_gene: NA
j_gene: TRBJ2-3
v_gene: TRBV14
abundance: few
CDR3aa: CASSQEFAGASTDTQYF
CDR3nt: TGTGCCAGCAGCCAAGAGTTCGCGGGGGCTAGCACAGATACGCAGTATTTT

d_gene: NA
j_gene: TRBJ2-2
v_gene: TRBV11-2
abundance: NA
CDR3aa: CASSLELGGTGELFF
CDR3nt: TGTGCCAGCAGCTTAGAGCTGGGGGGCACCGGGGAGCTGTTTTTT

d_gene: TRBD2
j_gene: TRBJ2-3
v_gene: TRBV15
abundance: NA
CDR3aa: CATSRGGASGRWTDTQYF
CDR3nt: TGTGCCACCAGCAGAGGAGGGGCTAGCGGGAGGTGGACAGATACGCAGTATTTT

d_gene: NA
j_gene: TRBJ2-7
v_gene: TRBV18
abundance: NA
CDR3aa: CASSTSGFNEQYF
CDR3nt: TGTGCCAGCTCAACTTCAGGGTTTAACGAGCAGTACTTC

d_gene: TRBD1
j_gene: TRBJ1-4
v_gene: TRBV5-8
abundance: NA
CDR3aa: CASSTGTGGEKLFF
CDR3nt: TGTGCCAGCAGCACCGGGACAGGGGGTGAAAAACTGTTTTTT

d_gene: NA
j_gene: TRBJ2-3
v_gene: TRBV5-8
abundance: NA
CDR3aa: CASSILLHRGTDTQYF
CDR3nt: TGTGCCAGCAGCATCCTACTACATCGAGGCACAGATACGCAGTATTTT

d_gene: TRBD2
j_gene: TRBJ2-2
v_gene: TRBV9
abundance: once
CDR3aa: CASSVSLAGGPGTGELFF
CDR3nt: TGTGCCAGCAGCGTCTCACTAGCGGGGGGGCCGGGTACCGGGGAGCTGTTTTTT

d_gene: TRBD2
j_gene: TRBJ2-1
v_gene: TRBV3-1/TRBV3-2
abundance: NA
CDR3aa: CASSHERGGINEQFF
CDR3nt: TGTGCCAGCAGCCACGAGCGGGGGGGCATAAATGAGCAGTTCTTC

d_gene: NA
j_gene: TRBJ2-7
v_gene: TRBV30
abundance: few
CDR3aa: CAWSVRPRDIYYEQYF
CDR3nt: TGTGCCTGGAGTGTCAGACCCCGGGACATCTACTACGAGCAGTACTTC

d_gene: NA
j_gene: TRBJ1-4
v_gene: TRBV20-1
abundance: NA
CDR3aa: CSVRGDEKLFF
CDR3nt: TGCAGTGTACGGGGAGACGAAAAACTGTTTTTT

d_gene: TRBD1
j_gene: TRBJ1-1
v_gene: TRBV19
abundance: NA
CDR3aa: CASTEGATEAFF
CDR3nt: TGTGCCAGTACCGAGGGGGCGACTGAAGCTTTCTTT

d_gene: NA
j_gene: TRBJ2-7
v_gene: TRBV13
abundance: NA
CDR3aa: CASSLGLNF
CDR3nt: TGTGCCAGCAGCTTAGGACTGAACTTC

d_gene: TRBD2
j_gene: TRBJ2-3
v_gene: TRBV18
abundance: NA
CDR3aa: CASSLAGGTGRLWADTQYF
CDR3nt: TGTGCCAGCTCACTCGCGGGAGGGACTGGACGCCTCTGGGCAGATACGCAGTATTTT

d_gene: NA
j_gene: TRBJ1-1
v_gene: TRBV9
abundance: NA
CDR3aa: CASSVDPGRNTEAFF
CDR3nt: TGTGCCAGCAGCGTAGATCCTGGCCGGAACACTGAAGCTTTCTTT

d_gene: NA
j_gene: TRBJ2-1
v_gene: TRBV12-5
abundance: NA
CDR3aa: CASGLVRIGVNEQFF
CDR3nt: TGTGCTAGTGGTTTGGTAAGAATCGGGGTGAATGAGCAGTTCTTC

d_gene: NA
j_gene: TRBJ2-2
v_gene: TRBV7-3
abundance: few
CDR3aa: CASSPIAVGPTGELFF
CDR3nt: TGTGCCAGCAGCCCGATAGCGGTGGGACCCACCGGGGAGCTGTTTTTT

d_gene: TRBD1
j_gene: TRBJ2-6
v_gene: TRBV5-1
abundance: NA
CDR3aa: CASSLWDRSSGANVLTF
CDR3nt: TGCGCCAGCAGCTTGTGGGACAGGTCCTCTGGGGCCAACGTCCTGACTTTC

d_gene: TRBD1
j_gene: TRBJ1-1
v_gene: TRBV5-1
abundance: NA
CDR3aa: CASSRTGRDRGPNTEAFF
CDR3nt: TGCGCCAGCAGCCGAACCGGGAGGGACAGGGGGCCGAACACTGAAGCTTTCTTT

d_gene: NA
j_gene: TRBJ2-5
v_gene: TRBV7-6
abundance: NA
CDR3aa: CASSLAGARETQYF
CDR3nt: TGTGCCAGCAGCTTAGCGGGGGCGAGAGAGACCCAGTACTTC

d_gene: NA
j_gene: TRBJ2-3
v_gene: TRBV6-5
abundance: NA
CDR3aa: CASSRLLGTDTQYF
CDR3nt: TGTGCCAGCAGCCGCCTACTTGGCACAGATACGCAGTATTTT

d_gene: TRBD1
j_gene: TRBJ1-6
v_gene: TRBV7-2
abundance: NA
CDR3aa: CASSLTGTGVTSPLHF
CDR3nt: TGTGCCAGCAGCCTGACGGGGACAGGGGTGACTTCACCCCTCCACTTT

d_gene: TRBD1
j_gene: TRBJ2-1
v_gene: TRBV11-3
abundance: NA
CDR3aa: CASSGDWTGGGEQFF
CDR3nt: TGTGCCAGCAGCGGGGACTGGACAGGGGGCGGTGAGCAGTTCTTC

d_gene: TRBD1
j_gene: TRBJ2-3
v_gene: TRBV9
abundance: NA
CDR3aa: CASSVRDRATDTQYF
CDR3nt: TGTGCCAGCAGCGTAAGGGACAGGGCCACAGATACGCAGTATTTT

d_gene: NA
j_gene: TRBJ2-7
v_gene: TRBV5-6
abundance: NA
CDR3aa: CASSLLTNPYEQYF
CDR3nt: TGTGCCAGCAGCTTGCTGACAAACCCCTACGAGCAGTACTTC

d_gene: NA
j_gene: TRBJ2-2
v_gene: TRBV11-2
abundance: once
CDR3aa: CASSLLRGKVGELFF
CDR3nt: TGTGCCAGCAGTCTCCTTCGGGGGAAGGTCGGGGAGCTGTTTTTT

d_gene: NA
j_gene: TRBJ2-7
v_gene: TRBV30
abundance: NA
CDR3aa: CAWTSGGSYEQYF
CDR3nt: TGTGCCTGGACCTCCGGGGGCTCCTACGAGCAGTACTTC

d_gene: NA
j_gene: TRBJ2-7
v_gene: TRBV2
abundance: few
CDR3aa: CASSEGDWAYEQYF
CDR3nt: TGTGCCAGCAGTGAGGGGGACTGGGCCTACGAGCAGTACTTC

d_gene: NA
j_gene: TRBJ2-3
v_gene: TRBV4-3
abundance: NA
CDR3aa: CASSQDPRGTDTQYF
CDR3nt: TGCGCCAGCAGCCAAGACCCCCGGGGCACAGATACGCAGTATTTT

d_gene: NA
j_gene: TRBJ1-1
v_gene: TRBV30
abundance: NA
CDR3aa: CAWSSDYQASEAFF
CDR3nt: TGTGCCTGGAGTTCTGACTACCAGGCGTCTGAAGCTTTCTTT

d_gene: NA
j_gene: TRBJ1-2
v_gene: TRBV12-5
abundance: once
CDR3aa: CASGLVLVGPWGYTF
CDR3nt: TGTGCTAGTGGTTTGGTACTGGTTGGGCCGTGGGGCTACACCTTC

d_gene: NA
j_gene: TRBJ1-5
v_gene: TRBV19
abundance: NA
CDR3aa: CASSTLQWQPQHF
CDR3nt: TGTGCCAGTAGTACCCTTCAGTGGCAGCCCCAGCATTTT

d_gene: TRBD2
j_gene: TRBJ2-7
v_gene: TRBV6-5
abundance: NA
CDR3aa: CASSYSNGLAPIEQYF
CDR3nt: TGTGCCAGCAGTTACTCGAATGGACTAGCCCCCATAGAGCAGTACTTC

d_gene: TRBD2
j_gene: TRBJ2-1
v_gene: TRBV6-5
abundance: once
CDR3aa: CASKKSRDYANEQFF
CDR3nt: TGTGCCAGCAAGAAATCCCGGGACTATGCAAATGAGCAGTTCTTC

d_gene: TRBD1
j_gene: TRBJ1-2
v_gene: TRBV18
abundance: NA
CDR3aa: CASSRDRGNYGYTF
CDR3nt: TGTGCCAGCTCACGGGACAGGGGTAACTATGGCTACACCTTC

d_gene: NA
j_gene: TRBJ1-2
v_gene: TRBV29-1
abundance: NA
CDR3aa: CSVDRGYGYTF
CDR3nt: TGCAGCGTTGACAGGGGCTATGGCTACACCTTC

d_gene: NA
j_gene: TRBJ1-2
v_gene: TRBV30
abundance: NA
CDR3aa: CAWSVLGGLYGYTF
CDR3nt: TGTGCCTGGAGTGTACTCGGCGGATTGTATGGCTACACCTTC

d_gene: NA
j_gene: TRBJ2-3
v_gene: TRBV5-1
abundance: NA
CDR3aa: CASSPSRTDTQYF
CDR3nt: TGCGCCAGCAGCCCCTCCCGTACAGATACGCAGTATTTT

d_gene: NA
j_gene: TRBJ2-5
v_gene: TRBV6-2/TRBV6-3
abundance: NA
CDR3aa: CASSFTRTVGEETQYF
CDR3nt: TGTGCCAGCAGTTTTACCCGGACTGTGGGAGAAGAGACCCAGTACTTC

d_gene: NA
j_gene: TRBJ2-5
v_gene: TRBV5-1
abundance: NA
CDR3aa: CASRYNRENPQETQYF
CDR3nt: TGCGCCAGCAGGTATAACAGGGAAAACCCTCAAGAGACCCAGTACTTC

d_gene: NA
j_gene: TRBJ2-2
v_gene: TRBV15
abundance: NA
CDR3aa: CATSRGSRRTGELFF
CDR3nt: TGTGCCACCAGCAGAGGGTCCAGGCGAACCGGGGAGCTGTTTTTT

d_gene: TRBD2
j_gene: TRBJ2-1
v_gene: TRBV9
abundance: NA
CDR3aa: CASSPGAGGMYNEQFF
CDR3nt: TGTGCCAGCAGCCCCGGCGCGGGGGGCATGTACAATGAGCAGTTCTTC

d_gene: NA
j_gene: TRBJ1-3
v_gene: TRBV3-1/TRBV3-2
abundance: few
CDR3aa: CASSQDMQNTIYF
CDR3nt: TGTGCCAGCAGCCAAGATATGCAGAACACCATATATTTT

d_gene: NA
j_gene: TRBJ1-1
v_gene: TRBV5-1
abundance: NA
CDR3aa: CASSKGQGGTEAFF
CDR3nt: TGCGCCAGCAGTAAAGGGCAGGGCGGAACTGAAGCTTTCTTT